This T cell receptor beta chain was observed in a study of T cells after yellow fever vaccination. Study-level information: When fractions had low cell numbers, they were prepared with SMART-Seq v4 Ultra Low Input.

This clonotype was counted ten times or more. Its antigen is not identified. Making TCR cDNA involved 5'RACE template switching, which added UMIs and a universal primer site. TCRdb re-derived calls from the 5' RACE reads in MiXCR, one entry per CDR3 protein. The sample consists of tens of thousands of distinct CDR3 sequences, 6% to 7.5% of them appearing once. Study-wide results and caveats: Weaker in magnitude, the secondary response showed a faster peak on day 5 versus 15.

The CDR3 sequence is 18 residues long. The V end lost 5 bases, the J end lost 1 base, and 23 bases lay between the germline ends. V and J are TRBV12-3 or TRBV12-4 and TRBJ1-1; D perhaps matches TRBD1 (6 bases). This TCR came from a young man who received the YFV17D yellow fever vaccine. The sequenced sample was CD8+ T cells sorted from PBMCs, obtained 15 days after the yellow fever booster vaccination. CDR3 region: CASSPYRVTLSRNTEAFF. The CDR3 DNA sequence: TGTGCCAGCAGTCCTTACAGGGTAACTTTATCCCGGAACACTGAAGCTTTCTTT.